Given below is one TCR beta chain in context. Its antigen is as yet unknown. A read error may account for a junction end that differs from germline. TCRdb passed the 5' RACE reads through MiXCR, listing each CDR3 protein once. The table shows hundreds of thousands of distinct CDR3 sequences, with over 25% occurring only once. The CDR3 loop spans 16 amino acids. The sample comes from a study of identical twins' blood T cells. Whole-study findings and limits: Each donor's most abundant TCRbeta clonotypes shared more CDR3 sequences with her twin than unrelated donors. Out-of-frame TCRbeta clonotypes reportedly had markedly more similar V usage in twins than unrelated donors. Twins shared about as many clonotypes as their cloneset sizes predicted.

Likely shared infections and vaccines: all three twin pairs were reared together. This rearrangement joins TRBV23-1 to TRBJ2-1, with 8 bases lining up with TRBD2. TRBV23-1 is an ORF, with its function uncertain. The sequencing input was PBMCs. The clonotype was recovered from a woman aged 18-55 years in good health. The CDR3 is CARPDAGGLSYNEQLF. The CDR3 nucleotides are TGCGCCAGACCCGACGCGGGGGGCCTGAGTTACAATGAGCAGCTCTTC.